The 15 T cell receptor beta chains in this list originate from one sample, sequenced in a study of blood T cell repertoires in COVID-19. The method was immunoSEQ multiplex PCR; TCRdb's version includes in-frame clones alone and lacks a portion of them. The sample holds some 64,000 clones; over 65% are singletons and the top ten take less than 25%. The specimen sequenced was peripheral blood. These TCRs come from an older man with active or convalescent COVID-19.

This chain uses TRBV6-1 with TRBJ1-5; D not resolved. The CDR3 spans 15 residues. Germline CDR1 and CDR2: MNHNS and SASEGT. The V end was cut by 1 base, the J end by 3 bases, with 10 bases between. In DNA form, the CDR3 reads TGTGCCAGCAGTGAAGGGGCGTTTGACAATCAGCCCCAGCATTTT. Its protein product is CASSEGAFDNQPQHF.

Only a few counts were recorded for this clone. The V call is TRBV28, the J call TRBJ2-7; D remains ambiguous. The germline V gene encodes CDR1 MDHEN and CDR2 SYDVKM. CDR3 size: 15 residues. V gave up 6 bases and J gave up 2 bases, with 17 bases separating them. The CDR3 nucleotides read TGTGCCAGCAGCTCCCCTACGGGTGCCACCTACGAGCAGTACTTC. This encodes CASSSPTGATYEQYF.

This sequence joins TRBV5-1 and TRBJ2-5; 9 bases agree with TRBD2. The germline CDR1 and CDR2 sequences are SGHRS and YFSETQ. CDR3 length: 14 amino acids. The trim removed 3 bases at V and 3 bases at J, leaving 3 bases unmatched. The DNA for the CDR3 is TGCGCCAGCAGCTCATTAGCGGGAGAAGAGACCCAGTACTTC. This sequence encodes CASSSLAGEETQYF. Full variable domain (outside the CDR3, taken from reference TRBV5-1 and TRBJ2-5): KAGVTQTPRYLIKTRGQQVTLSCSPISGHRSVSWYQQTPGQGLQFLFEYFSETQRNKGNFPGRFSGRQFSNSRSEMNVSTLELGDSALYLCASSSLAGEETQYFGPGTRLLVL.

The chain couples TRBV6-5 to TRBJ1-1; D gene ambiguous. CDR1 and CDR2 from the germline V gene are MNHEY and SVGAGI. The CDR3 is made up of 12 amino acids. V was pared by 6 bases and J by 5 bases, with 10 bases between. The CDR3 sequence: CASRGRGTEAFF. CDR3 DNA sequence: TGTGCCAGCAGGGGTCGCGGGACTGAAGCTTTCTTT.

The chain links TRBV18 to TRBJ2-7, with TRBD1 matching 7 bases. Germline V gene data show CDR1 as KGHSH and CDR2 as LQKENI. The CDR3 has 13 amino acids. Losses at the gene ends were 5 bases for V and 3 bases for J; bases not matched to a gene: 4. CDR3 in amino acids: CASSTTGVYEQYF. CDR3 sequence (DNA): TGTGCCAGCTCAACCACAGGGGTCTACGAGCAGTACTTC.

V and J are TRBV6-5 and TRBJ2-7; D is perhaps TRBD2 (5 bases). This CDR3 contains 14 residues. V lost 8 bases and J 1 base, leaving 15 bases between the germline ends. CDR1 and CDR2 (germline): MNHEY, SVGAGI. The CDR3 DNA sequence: TGTGCCAGCCTAGCAAGGGAAAAGTCCTACGAGCAGTACTTC. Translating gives CASLAREKSYEQYF.

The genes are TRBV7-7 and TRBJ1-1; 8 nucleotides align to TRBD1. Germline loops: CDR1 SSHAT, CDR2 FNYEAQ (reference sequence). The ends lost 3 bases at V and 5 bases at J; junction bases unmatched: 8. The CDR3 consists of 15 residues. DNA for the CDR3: TGTGCCAGCAGCTTTTCATCCAGGGGGCAAACTGAAGCTTTCTTT. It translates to CASSFSSRGQTEAFF.

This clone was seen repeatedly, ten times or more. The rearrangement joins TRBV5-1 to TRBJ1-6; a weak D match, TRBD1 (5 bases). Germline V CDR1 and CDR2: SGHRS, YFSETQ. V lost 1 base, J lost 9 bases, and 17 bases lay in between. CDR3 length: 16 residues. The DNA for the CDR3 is TGCGCCAGCAGCTTGAACGACCCGGGGGACGGTTCACCCCTCCACTTT. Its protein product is CASSLNDPGDGSPLHF.

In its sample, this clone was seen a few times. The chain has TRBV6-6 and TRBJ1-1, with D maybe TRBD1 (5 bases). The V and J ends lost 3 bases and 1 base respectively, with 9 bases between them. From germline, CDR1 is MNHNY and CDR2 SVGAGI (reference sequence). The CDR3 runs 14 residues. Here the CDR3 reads CASSYQGSNTEAFF. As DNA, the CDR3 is TGTGCCAGCAGTTATCAGGGTTCGAACACTGAAGCTTTCTTT.

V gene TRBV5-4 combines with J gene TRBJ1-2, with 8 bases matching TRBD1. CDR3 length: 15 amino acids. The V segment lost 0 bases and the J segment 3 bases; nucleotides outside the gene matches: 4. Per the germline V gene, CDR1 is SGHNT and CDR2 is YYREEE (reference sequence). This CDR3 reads CASSLVAGGDYGYTF. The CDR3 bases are TGTGCCAGCAGCTTGGTTGCAGGGGGCGACTATGGCTACACCTTC.

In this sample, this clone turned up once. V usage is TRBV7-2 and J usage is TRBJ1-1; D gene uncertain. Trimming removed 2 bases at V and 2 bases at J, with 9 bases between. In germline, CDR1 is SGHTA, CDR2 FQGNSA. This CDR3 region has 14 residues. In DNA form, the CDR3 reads TGTGCCAGCAGCTTACTGGGCACTAACACTGAAGCTTTCTTT. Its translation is CASSLLGTNTEAFF.

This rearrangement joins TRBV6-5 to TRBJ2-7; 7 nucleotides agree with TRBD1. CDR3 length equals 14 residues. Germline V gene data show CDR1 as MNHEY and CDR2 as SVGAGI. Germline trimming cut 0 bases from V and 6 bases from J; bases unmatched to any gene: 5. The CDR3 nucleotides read TGTGCCAGCAGTTACTCGACAGGGTTTGGCGAGCAGTACTTC. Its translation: CASSYSTGFGEQYF.

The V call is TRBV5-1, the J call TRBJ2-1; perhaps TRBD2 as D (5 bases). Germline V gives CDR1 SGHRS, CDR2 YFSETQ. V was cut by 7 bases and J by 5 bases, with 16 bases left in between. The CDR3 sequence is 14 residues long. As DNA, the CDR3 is TGCGCCAGCCGTGTTGTAACGCGGGACAATGAGCAGTTCTTC. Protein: CASRVVTRDNEQFF.

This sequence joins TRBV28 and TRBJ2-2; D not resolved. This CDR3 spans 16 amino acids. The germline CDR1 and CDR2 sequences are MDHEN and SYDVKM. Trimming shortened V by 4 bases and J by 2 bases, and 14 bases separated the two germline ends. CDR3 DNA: TGTGCCAGCAGTTCCCTACCTCTCCAAAACACCGGGGAGCTGTTTTTT. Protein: CASSSLPLQNTGELFF.

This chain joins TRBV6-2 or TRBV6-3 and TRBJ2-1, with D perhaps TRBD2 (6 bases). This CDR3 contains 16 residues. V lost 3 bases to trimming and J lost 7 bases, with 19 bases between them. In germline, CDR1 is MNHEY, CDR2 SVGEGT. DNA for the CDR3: TGTGCCAGCAGTTATCCCTTCGGGGGAGACCAAAATGAGCAGTTCTTC. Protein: CASSYPFGGDQNEQFF.